This TCR beta chain is from a study of control samples from healthy donors and cancer patients. The V segment lost 5 bases and the J segment 1 base; nucleotides outside the gene matches: 6. Germline values: CDR1 SGHVS, CDR2 FNYEAQ. The CDR3 extends over 15 amino acids. This clone was seen just once. Method: immunoSEQ multiplex PCR; TCRdb's copy keeps in-frame clones and lacks some. The repertoire includes 150,000 to 200,000 clones, around 90% of them detected once, and around 1.5% sits in the top ten. The source is a woman aged 45-65 years in good health. Sequencing input: blood. J is TRBJ1-1 and V is TRBV7-6; 8 bases align to TRBD1. The CDR3, as DNA: TGTGCCAGCAGCCTAATAGGGACAGGGAACACTGAAGCTTTCTTT. It specifies CASSLIGTGNTEAFF.